These 18 T cell receptor beta chains were sequenced from one sample in a study of long-term antiretroviral therapy in people with HIV. Survey level was the resolution at which the v3.0 immunoSEQ assay ran. Profiling relied on immunoSEQ multiplex PCR, and the TCRdb table lists in-frame clones only, not all of them. The sample contains about 15,000 clones, about 79% of which appear only once. This specimen consisted of unsorted PBMCs, obtained just before starting antiretroviral therapy. The receptors shown here come from a man in his forties or fifties with HIV.

The chain recombines TRBV19 with TRBJ1-5; the match to TRBD1 covers 7 bases. Germline V CDR1 and CDR2: LNHDA, SQIVND (reference sequence). This CDR3 contains 15 residues. V lost 1 base to trimming and J lost 4 bases; unmatched junction nucleotides: 4. CDR3 in amino acids: CASSIGDSANQPQHF. The DNA for the CDR3 is TGTGCCAGTAGTATAGGGGACAGTGCAAATCAGCCCCAGCATTTT.

This chain connects TRBV2 to TRBJ2-2; D may be TRBD1 or TRBD2 (5 bases each). CDR1 SNHLY and CDR2 FYNNEI come from the germline V gene. The CDR3 is made up of 11 amino acids. Trimming shortened V by 6 bases and J by 8 bases, and 7 bases separated the two germline ends. The CDR3 loop is CASRGEGELFF. Written as DNA, the CDR3 is TGTGCCAGCAGGGGGGAGGGGGAGCTGTTTTTT.

The chain joins TRBV9 to TRBJ1-1; 11 nucleotides line up with TRBD1. Germline V CDR1 and CDR2: SGDLS, YYNGEE. J gave up 10 bases and V 3 bases, and 5 bases lay outside the gene matches. The CDR3 sequence is 13 residues long. The CDR3 sequence is CASSAGQGAGAFF. For the CDR3, the DNA is TGTGCCAGCAGCGCTGGACAGGGGGCCGGAGCTTTCTTT.

The rearrangement uses TRBV4-1 and TRBJ2-3; D is unresolved. CDR3 length: 15 amino acids. CDR1 and CDR2 (germline): MGHRA, YSYEKL. Trimming shortened V by 4 bases and J by 0 bases, and 11 bases separated the two germline ends. The CDR3 protein is CASSPWARSTDTQYF. CDR3 DNA: TGCGCCAGCAGCCCCTGGGCCCGAAGCACAGATACGCAGTATTTT.

The rearrangement links TRBV11-2 to TRBJ2-3; D ambiguous. Germline-derived CDR1 and CDR2 are SGHAT and FQNNGV. V lost 0 bases and J lost 1, with 2 bases in between. This CDR3 spans 13 amino acids. The CDR3 spells CASSLDGTDTQYF. CDR3 DNA sequence: TGTGCCAGCAGCTTAGACGGCACAGATACGCAGTATTTT.

The rearrangement uses TRBV6-5 and TRBJ2-2; 7 positions match TRBD1. Germline V CDR1 and CDR2: MNHEY, SVGAGI. The CDR3 spans 15 residues. V shed 5 bases and J 4 bases; nucleotides not matched to a gene: 7. The CDR3 region has the DNA TGTGCCAGCAGTCCCCGGACAGGATTCACCGGGGAGCTGTTTTTT. It specifies CASSPRTGFTGELFF.

The chain is built from TRBV7-9 and TRBJ1-1, with TRBD1 matching over 8 bases. The CDR3 consists of 16 residues. The trim removed 4 bases at V and 3 bases at J, leaving 10 bases unmatched. From germline, CDR1 is SEHNR and CDR2 FQNEAQ (reference sequence). The CDR3 DNA reads as TGTGCCAGCAGCTCATCCCTTGGACAGGGCGACACTGAAGCTTTCTTT. It codes for CASSSSLGQGDTEAFF. Together with reference TRBV7-9 and TRBJ1-1, the CDR3 gives the full variable domain: DTGVSQNPRHKITKRGQNVTFRCDPISEHNRLYWYRQTLGQGPEFLTYFQNEAQLEKSRLLSDRFSAERPKGSFSTLEIQRTEQGDSAMYLCASSSSLGQGDTEAFFGQGTRLTVV.

The chain is built from TRBV10-1 and TRBJ1-4; D not resolved. Trimming pared 3 bases from V and 6 bases from J, leaving 11 bases between. The CDR3 loop spans 14 amino acids. Per germline, CDR1 WNHNN and CDR2 SYGVQD (reference sequence). CDR3 in amino acids: CASSDRNQDEKLFF. The DNA of the CDR3 is TGCGCCAGCAGTGACAGGAATCAGGATGAAAAACTGTTTTTT.

The CDR3 is CARSFQRSAYNEQFF. As DNA, the CDR3 is TGTGCCAGAAGCTTCCAGAGGTCCGCCTACAATGAGCAGTTCTTC. The chain carries TRBV5-3 and TRBJ2-1, with no clear D. TRBV5-3 is labeled an ORF, and its function is uncertain. The CDR3 runs 15 residues. V lost 2 bases to trimming and J lost 2 bases, with 11 bases between them.

V gene TRBV27 combines with J gene TRBJ2-3; unclear D gene. The V end lost 7 bases, the J end lost 6 bases, and 20 bases lay between the germline ends. Germline assignment: CDR1 MNHEY and CDR2 SMNVEV (reference sequence). The CDR3 consists of 15 residues. CDR3 region: CASMRYLEMADTQYF. The CDR3 coding sequence is TGTGCCAGCATGAGATATTTGGAGATGGCTGATACGCAGTATTTT.

The V gene is TRBV6-5, the J gene TRBJ1-1, with D unclear. The germline V gene has CDR1 MNHEY and CDR2 SVGAGI. The V gene lost 5 bases and the J gene lost 2 bases, with 12 bases spanning the gap. This CDR3 is 14 amino acids long. The DNA of the CDR3 is TGTGCCAGCAGTCTAGCGGCGACAAACACTGAAGCTTTCTTT. Residues: CASSLAATNTEAFF.

There are a few counts of this clone. This chain joins TRBV4-1 and TRBJ2-7, with 7 positions matching TRBD1. This CDR3 is built from 16 residues. With 0 bases clipped from V and 2 bases from J, the junction kept 7 bases outside the gene matches. Germline V lookup: CDR1 MGHRA, CDR2 YSYEKL. The CDR3 region has the DNA TGCGCCAGCAGCCAAGATGGTGGGACAGCCGCCTACGAGCAGTACTTC. It encodes CASSQDGGTAAYEQYF.

The rearrangement uses TRBV15 and TRBJ1-1; D remains ambiguous. V was cut by 0 bases and J by 1 base, with 12 bases left in between. Per germline, CDR1 LNHNV and CDR2 YYDKDF (reference sequence). CDR3 size: 16 residues. This chain's CDR3 is CATSRDPGRTNTEAFF. The CDR3 region has the DNA TGTGCCACCAGCAGAGACCCCGGACGGACGAACACTGAAGCTTTCTTT.

The chain recombines TRBV30 with TRBJ2-3, with TRBD2 identical over 12 bases. The germline CDR1 and CDR2 sequences are GTSNPN and SVGIG (reference sequence). The ends lost 1 base at V and 4 bases at J; junction bases unmatched: 6. The CDR3 covers 16 residues. This chain's CDR3 is CAWSEGLAGLADTQYF. The CDR3, as DNA: TGTGCCTGGAGTGAAGGACTAGCGGGATTGGCAGATACGCAGTATTTT.

The chain combines TRBV11-3 with TRBJ2-3, with D tentatively TRBD2 (6 bases). Trimming stripped 3 bases from V and 0 bases from J, with 10 bases between. CDR1 and CDR2 (germline): SGHNT, YENEEA. The CDR3 runs 15 residues. In DNA, the CDR3 is TGTGCCAGCAGCTTTCGGGGGTTCAGCACAGATACGCAGTATTTT. It is translated as CASSFRGFSTDTQYF.

A single count supports this clone. The chain is built from TRBV11-2 and TRBJ1-3; D is unclear. This CDR3 has 14 residues. Between the trimmed V and J ends, which lost 6 bases and 0 bases, there was a span of 9 bases. CDR1 SGHAT and CDR2 FQNNGV come from the germline V gene. CDR3 residues: CASSLTFSGNTIYF. CDR3 nucleotide sequence: TGTGCCAGCAGTTTAACATTCTCTGGAAACACCATATATTTT.

This chain uses TRBV2 with TRBJ2-7; possible D gene TRBD1, 6 bases. Trimming took off 9 bases at V and 4 bases at J, with 16 bases between the two ends. CDR1 and CDR2 from the germline V gene are SNHLY and FYNNEI. This CDR3 spans 13 amino acids. The CDR3 is CASYRDIAYEQYF. The CDR3 DNA reads TGTGCCAGTTACCGGGACATTGCTTACGAGCAGTACTTC.

V gene TRBV5-5 combines with J gene TRBJ1-5, with unresolved D. V dropped 0 bases and J dropped 6 bases, with 7 bases sitting between them. Germline CDR1 is SGHKS and CDR2 is YYEKEE (reference sequence). This CDR3 spans 13 amino acids. The CDR3 spells CASSLGGRQPQHF. CDR3 DNA: TGTGCCAGCAGCTTGGGCGGCCGTCAGCCCCAGCATTTT.